The 30 T cell receptor beta chains below were found in one sample sequenced in a study of OX40 agonist ivuxolimab in advanced cancers. Assay used: immunoSEQ multiplex PCR; TCRdb lists only in-frame clones, some missing. The sample yields approximately 64,000 clones, approximately 83% seen once. Sequenced material: CD4+ or CD8+ T cells sorted from blood, taken in a trial of the OX40 agonist ivuxolimab. These receptors originate from an adult with an advanced solid tumor such as melanoma, head and neck, liver or kidney cancer.

Comments on this clone: One end of the junction varies from germline; a read error may be responsible. The J gene is TRBJ2-7, the V gene TRBV2; D not resolved. The CDR3 length is 12 residues. CDR1 is SNHLY, CDR2 FYNNEI, per germline. The CDR3 DNA follows: TGTGCCAGCAATGAAGGGAACTGGGAGCAGTACTTC. Its protein product is CASNEGNWEQYF. Full variable domain (remainder filled in from reference TRBV2 and TRBJ2-7): EPEVTQTPSHQVTQMGQEVILRCVPISNHLYFYWYRQILGQKVEFLVSFYNNEISEKSEIFDDQFSVERPDGSNFTLKIRSTKLEDSAMYFCASNEGNWEQYFGPGTRLTVT.

This clone has more than one count but fewer than ten. The chain links TRBV5-1 to TRBJ2-3; 9 nucleotides align to TRBD1. The germline CDR1 and CDR2 sequences are SGHRS and YFSETQ. The CDR3 sequence is 15 residues long. The junction had 7 bases not matched to a gene; V was cut back by 4 bases and J by 4 bases. CDR3 sequence (DNA): TGCGCCAGCAGCCAATGGACAGGGGCGGCAGATACGCAGTATTTT. This codes for CASSQWTGAADTQYF.

This rearrangement joins TRBV7-9 to TRBJ1-4, with D uncertain. With 1 base removed from V and 8 bases from J, the gap between germline ends came to 5 bases. The CDR3 sequence is 12 residues long. Germline-derived CDR1 and CDR2 are SEHNR and FQNEAQ (reference sequence). This chain's CDR3 is CASSLVGEKLFF. DNA of the CDR3: TGTGCCAGCAGCTTAGTGGGCGAAAAACTGTTTTTT.

The chain links TRBV30 to TRBJ2-1, with 12 bases identical to TRBD2. The germline gives CDR1 GTSNPN, CDR2 SVGIG (reference sequence). With V trimmed by 7 bases and J by 5 bases, 3 bases remained unmatched. The CDR3 is 13 amino acids. The CDR3 coding sequence is TGTGCCTTACTAGCGGGAGGTAACAATGAGCAGTTCTTC. This codes for CALLAGGNNEQFF.

The rearrangement joins TRBV30 to TRBJ2-5, with TRBD1 matching over 7 bases. Losses at the gene ends were 6 bases for V and 5 bases for J; bases not matched to a gene: 6. CDR3 length: 12 residues. CDR1 and CDR2 (germline): GTSNPN, SVGIG (reference sequence). CDR3 amino acids: CACSGGYETQYF. DNA for the CDR3: TGTGCCTGTTCAGGGGGTTATGAGACCCAGTACTTC.

V gene TRBV5-4 combines with J gene TRBJ1-3; D gene uncertain. CDR3 size: 16 residues. The V gene's germline CDR1 is SGHNT and CDR2 YYREEE (reference sequence). Trimming left V 4 bases short and J 0 bases short, with 14 bases between. This CDR3 reads CASSPGGKSSGNTIYF. The CDR3 bases are TGTGCCAGCAGCCCCGGTGGAAAGAGCTCTGGAAACACCATATATTTT.

The chain uses TRBV18 and TRBJ1-5; no clear D. Germline CDR1 is KGHSH and CDR2 is LQKENI. The V gene lost 2 bases and the J gene lost 6 bases, with 17 bases spanning the gap. This CDR3 comprises 16 residues. CDR3 bases: TGTGCCAGCTCACCAAGTTTGGTGAGTTCGGGTCAGCCCCAGCATTTT. This codes for CASSPSLVSSGQPQHF. The full variable domain, in which reference TRBV18 and TRBJ1-5 provide the parts outside the CDR3, is NAGVMQNPRHLVRRRGQEARLRCSPMKGHSHVYWYRQLPEEGLKFMVYLQKENIIDESGMPKERFSAEFPKEGPSILRIQQVVRGDSAAYFCASSPSLVSSGQPQHFGDGTRLSIL.

The rearrangement links TRBV6-6 to TRBJ2-7; 13 positions match TRBD2. J lost 5 bases, V lost 2 bases, and 3 bases had no gene match. This CDR3 has 15 amino acids. The germline V gene has CDR1 MNHNY and CDR2 SVGAGI (reference sequence). The CDR3 region is CASSYNGLAGDEQYF. The CDR3 coding sequence is TGTGCCAGCAGTTACAACGGACTAGCGGGGGACGAGCAGTACTTC.

This chain joins TRBV7-2 and TRBJ2-5; D possibly corresponds to TRBD1 (5 bases). This CDR3 has 14 amino acids. V was clipped by 1 base and J by 2 bases, with 8 bases between them. CDR1 and CDR2 (germline): SGHTA, FQGNSA. The CDR3 sequence: CASSLGRVQETQYF. The CDR3 DNA sequence: TGTGCCAGCAGCTTAGGCAGGGTACAAGAGACCCAGTACTTC.

The CDR3, as DNA: TGTGCCAGCAGTTACAGTCGTCCAGGGCTCCACGAGCAGTACTTC. This translates into CASSYSRPGLHEQYF. This chain connects TRBV6-5 to TRBJ2-7, with D possibly being TRBD1 (5 bases). The V and J ends lost 2 bases and 5 bases respectively, with 16 bases between them. The CDR3 loop spans 15 amino acids. The V gene's germline CDR1 is MNHEY and CDR2 SVGAGI.

This chain joins TRBV5-1 and TRBJ1-5; no firm D call. Looked up from germline, CDR1 is SGHRS and CDR2 is YFSETQ. The CDR3 totals 14 residues. Trimming cost V 0 bases and J 5 bases, with 9 bases left between them. Here the CDR3 DNA reads TGCGCCAGCAGCTTGGTGGGCGGTGATCAGCCCCAGCATTTT. The encoded protein is CASSLVGGDQPQHF.

The chain couples TRBV5-1 to TRBJ1-1, with a possible D match to TRBD1 (5 bases). The CDR3 covers 14 residues. V lost 0 bases and J 9 bases, leaving 15 bases between the germline ends. Germline CDR1 and CDR2: SGHRS and YFSETQ. The CDR3 region is CASSLASGEDKAFF. The CDR3 DNA reads TGCGCCAGCAGCTTGGCATCGGGAGAGGACAAAGCTTTCTTT.

This clone appeared once. The rearrangement uses TRBV7-9 and TRBJ2-3; 12 nucleotides align to TRBD2. Unmatched junction bases numbered 9, after V lost 5 bases and J lost 3 bases. The CDR3 spans 17 residues. Germline V CDR1 and CDR2: SEHNR, FQNEAQ (reference sequence). The CDR3, as DNA: TGTGCCAGCAGCCGCACCGTTGGACTAGCGGGAACAGATACGCAGTATTTT. It encodes CASSRTVGLAGTDTQYF.

The CDR3 DNA follows: TGTGCCAGCAGTTACTCTTCGGGATTGTTAGACATTCAGTACTTC. Protein sequence: CASSYSSGLLDIQYF. This chain links TRBV6-6 with TRBJ2-4; weak D call: TRBD2 (5 bases). Looked up from germline, CDR1 is MNHNY and CDR2 is SVGAGI (reference sequence). CDR3 length: 15 amino acids. V lost 0 bases and J lost 8, with 14 bases in between.

The rearrangement uses TRBV7-6 and TRBJ1-6, with D tentatively TRBD1 (5 bases). Germline V gene sequence: CDR1 SGHVS, CDR2 FNYEAQ. CDR3 length: 18 amino acids. Trimming stripped 1 base from V and 0 bases from J, with 13 bases between. As DNA, the CDR3 is TGTGCCAGCAGCTTAGGGGGCCAGTCGAGCTCCTATAATTCACCCCTCCACTTT. As protein: CASSLGGQSSSYNSPLHF.

The chain is built from TRBV6-1 and TRBJ2-7, with D perhaps matching TRBD1 or TRBD2 (5 bases each). Germline CDR1 MNHNS, CDR2 SASEGT. This CDR3 has 13 amino acids. Trimming took 11 bases from V and 2 from J, leaving 16 bases between them. The CDR3 loop reads CAARGRTPYEQYF. CDR3 nucleotides: TGTGCCGCTCGGGGACGCACCCCCTACGAGCAGTACTTC.

The chain carries TRBV19 and TRBJ1-3; D gene ambiguous. The V gene lost 7 bases and the J gene lost 0 bases, with 19 bases spanning the gap. Germline V gives CDR1 LNHDA, CDR2 SQIVND (reference sequence). CDR3 size: 17 residues. The CDR3 nucleotides are TGTGCCAGTACCGCACTGGGCCTTACCTTCTCTGGAAACACCATATATTTT. This encodes CASTALGLTFSGNTIYF.

This clone was observed once. The chain joins TRBV7-2 to TRBJ1-4, with unresolved D. V lost 0 bases and J lost 4, with 9 bases in between. Germline V lookup: CDR1 SGHTA, CDR2 FQGNSA. The CDR3 contains 15 residues. The CDR3 nucleotides read TGTGCCAGCAGCTTAGCGCTGGACTTTAATGAAAAACTGTTTTTT. Its protein is CASSLALDFNEKLFF.

V gene TRBV5-1 combines with J gene TRBJ2-3, with 9 bases identical to TRBD2. The J segment lost 2 bases and the V segment lost 4 bases, leaving 11 bases of the junction unmatched. This CDR3 has 17 residues. Germline CDR1 and CDR2: SGHRS and YFSETQ. CDR3: CASSPLVLAGPTDTQYF. CDR3 nucleotide sequence: TGCGCCAGCAGCCCCCTGGTGCTAGCGGGACCCACAGATACGCAGTATTTT.

The chain carries TRBV30 and TRBJ2-7; D uncertain. CDR1 is GTSNPN, CDR2 SVGIG, per germline (reference sequence). Trimming removed 3 bases from V and 3 bases from J, with 18 bases in between. CDR3 length: 15 residues. This CDR3 is CAWRPRGSPVYEQYF. The CDR3 DNA is TGTGCCTGGAGGCCAAGAGGCAGCCCGGTCTACGAGCAGTACTTC.

The sample holds a few counts of this clone. The J gene is TRBJ1-2, the V gene TRBV6-5, with 8 bases fitting TRBD1. Unmatched junction bases numbered 2, after V lost 6 bases and J lost 5 bases. The CDR3 length is 12 residues. Germline V gene lookup returns CDR1 MNHEY and CDR2 SVGAGI. This CDR3 is CASSQGAYGYTF. The CDR3 nucleotides read TGTGCCAGCAGCCAGGGGGCGTATGGCTACACCTTC.

The chain links TRBV30 to TRBJ1-1, with a possible D match to TRBD1 (5 bases). Germline assignment: CDR1 GTSNPN and CDR2 SVGIG (reference sequence). V dropped 1 base and J dropped 4 bases, with 10 bases sitting between them. The CDR3 is 13 amino acids. The CDR3 DNA reads TGTGCCTGGAGTGCAAACAGGCTCACTGAAGCTTTCTTT. This sequence encodes CAWSANRLTEAFF.

This clone was found once. The chain carries TRBV20-1 and TRBJ1-1; TRBD1 matches 9 bases. This CDR3 has 11 residues. V lost 6 bases to trimming and J lost 6 bases; unmatched junction nucleotides: 2. Germline V CDR1 and CDR2: DFQATT, SNEGSKA (reference sequence). CDR3 amino acids: CSATGGPEAFF. The CDR3 DNA reads TGCAGTGCGACAGGGGGGCCTGAAGCTTTCTTT.

The chain has TRBV2 and TRBJ1-4; D is unclear. The length of the CDR3 is 13 residues. Trimming took 6 bases from V and 5 from J, leaving 10 bases between them. Germline V gives CDR1 SNHLY, CDR2 FYNNEI. The CDR3 bases are TGTGCCAGCAGCCGGGGTACGAATGAAAAACTGTTTTTT. Amino acid sequence: CASSRGTNEKLFF.

The chain uses TRBV11-3 and TRBJ1-1; D uncertain. CDR1 SGHNT and CDR2 YENEEA come from the germline V gene. The CDR3 runs to 11 residues. V shed 0 bases and J shed 7 bases, with 3 bases lying between them. This chain's CDR3 is CASSLEHEAFF. In DNA, the CDR3 is TGTGCCAGCAGCTTAGAGCATGAAGCTTTCTTT.

This chain joins TRBV11-1 and TRBJ1-2; D possibly corresponds to TRBD1 (5 bases). Trimming cost V 1 base and J 4 bases, with 7 bases left between them. Germline V CDR1 and CDR2: SGHAT, FQDESV (reference sequence). The CDR3 runs 13 residues. CDR3 bases: TGTGCCAGCAGCTTAGGGGGCCTCTATGGCTACACCTTC. Translated, it gives CASSLGGLYGYTF. The full variable domain, with the rest looked up from reference TRBV11-1 and TRBJ1-2, is EAEVAQSPRYKITEKSQAVAFWCDPISGHATLYWYRQILGQGPELLVQFQDESVVDDSQLPKDRFSAERLKGVDSTLKIQPAELGDSAMYLCASSLGGLYGYTFGSGTRLTVV.

The chain couples TRBV19 to TRBJ2-3; 8 nucleotides agree with TRBD2. This CDR3 comprises 14 residues. Germline loops: CDR1 LNHDA, CDR2 SQIVND (reference sequence). Trimming at V came to 7 bases and at J to 3 bases, leaving 6 bases not matched to a gene. The CDR3 spells CASTQAGVTDTQYF. The CDR3 coding sequence is TGTGCCAGTACCCAAGCGGGAGTTACAGATACGCAGTATTTT.

The table lists this clone with a count of one. V is TRBV7-3 and J is TRBJ2-6; D is unresolved. Trimming took 0 bases from V and 15 from J, leaving 18 bases between them. The CDR3 consists of 15 residues. In germline, CDR1 is SGHTA, CDR2 FQGTGA. The CDR3 coding sequence is TGTGCCAGCAGCTTAACGACGGGTTTAAGAACAGCCCTGACTTTC. Its translation: CASSLTTGLRTALTF. Filled out from reference TRBV7-3 and TRBJ2-6, the complete variable domain reads GAGVSQTPSNKVTEKGKYVELRCDPISGHTALYWYRQSLGQGPEFLIYFQGTGAADDSGLPNDRFFAVRPEGSVSTLKIQRTERGDSAVYLCASSLTTGLRTALTFGAGSRLTVL.

The chain has TRBV7-6 and TRBJ2-3, with unresolved D. Looked up from germline, CDR1 is SGHVS and CDR2 is FNYEAQ. The ends were cut back, 3 bases at V and 2 bases at J, with 15 bases in the middle. The CDR3 totals 16 residues. The CDR3 is CASSLGQTVSTDTQYF. CDR3 coding DNA: TGTGCCAGCAGCTTGGGTCAAACGGTTTCCACAGATACGCAGTATTTT.

By frequency in the sample, this clone is medium-sized. In DNA, the CDR3 is TGTGCCAGCAGTCGTAAGTCACAGGGTGTTCCTGGCTACACCTTC. It codes for CASSRKSQGVPGYTF. The chain employs TRBV6-5 and TRBJ1-2, with a weak D call TRBD1 (6 bases). Trimming cost V 5 bases and J 7 bases, with 20 bases left between them. CDR1 is MNHEY, CDR2 SVGAGI, per germline. The CDR3 is 15 amino acids.